The 28 T cell receptor beta chains reported below all come from one sample, sequenced in a study of spatial heterogeneity in lung cancer. Time point meaning: sample taken at primary tumor resection. The sequenced material consisted of unsorted whole RNA from tumor, nontumor lung or frozen PBMC. A single record per CDR3 protein comes from TCRdb applying MiXCR to the 5' RACE reads. The sample consists of 6,900 or so distinct CDR3 sequences, approximately 3.8% of them appearing once. Material: normal lung tissue next to the tumor, obtained at surgery. The source is a female donor with early-stage non-small cell lung cancer.

This clonotype is labeled as large. In a library made to pick up alpha chains, this beta chain is a stray read with a size that means little. V usage is TRBV7-6 and J usage is TRBJ2-1, with TRBD2 matching 10 bases. J lost 7 bases, V lost 5 bases, and 11 bases had no gene match. This CDR3 is 16 amino acids long. Germline CDR1 reads SGHVS; CDR2 reads FNYEAQ. The CDR3 loop is CASSTIFSGGSNEQFF. The CDR3 bases are TGTGCCAGCAGCACCATATTTAGCGGGGGGTCAAATGAGCAGTTCTTC.

This clonotype appeared many times. With the library built for alpha chains, this beta chain is off target and its frequency is not meaningful. This chain connects TRBV3-1 to TRBJ2-1, with 10 bases lining up with TRBD2. After removal of 1 base from V and 6 bases from J, the junction contained 9 bases not matched to a gene. The CDR3 contains 17 residues. CDR1 and CDR2 (germline): LGHDT, YNNKEL (reference sequence). CDR3 region: CASSQGLLAGRTNEQFF. The CDR3 DNA is TGTGCCAGCAGCCAAGGTCTACTAGCGGGGAGGACCAATGAGCAGTTCTTC.

This clonotype was observed many times. This beta chain is a stray sequence in a library constructed for alpha chains; its clone size is not meaningful. This chain links TRBV6-1 with TRBJ2-3; weak D call: TRBD1 (5 bases). The germline V gene has CDR1 MNHNS and CDR2 SASEGT. Trimming pared 1 base from V and 4 bases from J, leaving 12 bases between. The CDR3 spans 15 residues. This chain's CDR3 is CASSEVGEQADTQYF. The CDR3 DNA follows: TGTGCCAGCAGTGAAGTAGGAGAACAGGCAGATACGCAGTATTTT.

This clonotype was counted ten times or more. Because the library targeted alpha chains, this beta chain is an off-target read whose size means little. The chain combines TRBV28 with TRBJ1-2; D possibly corresponds to TRBD1 (5 bases). This CDR3 comprises 19 residues. Germline CDR1 and CDR2: MDHEN and SYDVKM. The V end was cut by 5 bases, the J end by 2 bases, with 27 bases between. CDR3 protein: CASSPRVGQKGKDNYGYTF. In nucleotides, the CDR3 is TGTGCCAGCAGTCCTCGGGTCGGACAAAAGGGGAAGGACAACTATGGCTACACCTTC.

Judged by abundance, this clonotype is medium-sized (0.01 to 0.1%). This beta chain is an off-target read within a library intended for alpha chains, so its frequency means little. The chain uses TRBV28 and TRBJ2-5; possible D gene TRBD1, 5 bases. CDR1 and CDR2 from the germline V gene are MDHEN and SYDVKM. V lost 1 base to trimming and J lost 1 base, with 13 bases between them. The CDR3 contains 16 residues. DNA of the CDR3: TGTGCCAGCAGTTTATTAGACAGTTCAATCCAAGAGACCCAGTACTTC. Its translation is CASSLLDSSIQETQYF.

This clonotype has a count of ten or more. Being off target in a library aimed at alpha chains, this beta chain has a size of little meaning. The rearrangement links TRBV7-6 to TRBJ2-1, with unresolved D. The length of the CDR3 is 13 residues. The V end was cut by 1 base, the J end by 15 bases, with 16 bases between. From germline, CDR1 is SGHVS and CDR2 FNYEAQ. CDR3 bases: TGTGCCAGCAGCTTAGGGGTAGAATGGGGTTGGTTCTTC. It translates to CASSLGVEWGWFF.

This clonotype was seen ten or more times. This beta chain came through as a stray read in a library set up for alpha chains, and its size says little. The chain links TRBV10-3 to TRBJ1-2; 7 nucleotides align to TRBD1. Germline loops: CDR1 ENHRY, CDR2 SYGVKD. V shed 4 bases and J 2 bases; nucleotides not matched to a gene: 7. This CDR3 spans 15 amino acids. Here the CDR3 reads CAISGSTGVNYGYTF. The CDR3 DNA is TGTGCCATCAGTGGGTCCACAGGGGTGAACTATGGCTACACCTTC.

This clonotype was picked up many times. The size of this beta chain means little, since it is a stray read in a library made for alpha chains. The chain uses TRBV6-6 and TRBJ2-5; 7 nucleotides line up with TRBD2. Germline CDR1 is MNHNY and CDR2 is SVGAGI (reference sequence). This CDR3 has 13 amino acids. Trimming cost V 2 bases and J 4 bases; bases outside gene matches: 1. CDR3 coding DNA: TGTGCCAGCAGTTACGGGGGGGGAGAGACCCAGTACTTC. This gives the protein CASSYGGGETQYF.

This clonotype is medium-sized (0.01 to 0.1%). Because the library targeted alpha chains, this beta chain is an off-target read whose size means little. V usage is TRBV29-1 and J usage is TRBJ2-1, with 14 bases that match TRBD2. V lost 7 bases to trimming and J lost 0 bases; unmatched junction nucleotides: 8. This CDR3 has 17 residues. Germline-derived CDR1 and CDR2 are SQVTM and ANQGSEA. The CDR3 bases are TGCAGCGCCTGGACTAGCGGGGGGAGAAGCTCCTACAATGAGCAGTTCTTC. Encoded protein: CSAWTSGGRSSYNEQFF.

This clonotype was seen at least ten times. The library was built for alpha chains, so this beta chain is an off-target read and its size means little. This sequence joins TRBV20-1 and TRBJ2-1; 7 bases are a match to TRBD2. CDR1 and CDR2 from the germline V gene are DFQATT and SNEGSKA (reference sequence). V lost 0 bases and J lost 9; bases outside the gene matches: 5. This CDR3 has 13 residues. The CDR3 DNA sequence: TGCAGTGCTAGAGACCGACTAGCTGGTGAGCAGTTCTTC. This encodes CSARDRLAGEQFF.

This clonotype was counted many times. This beta chain is a stray read from a library made for alpha chains; its abundance is not meaningful. This rearrangement joins TRBV19 to TRBJ1-5, with D maybe TRBD1 (6 bases). The CDR3 consists of 13 residues. Germline V gene lookup returns CDR1 LNHDA and CDR2 SQIVND (reference sequence). The V and J ends lost 6 bases and 6 bases respectively, with 12 bases between them. CDR3 sequence reads: CASRTGQTQPQHF. CDR3 DNA sequence: TGTGCCAGTAGGACAGGCCAGACTCAGCCCCAGCATTTT.

This clonotype was observed at least ten times. Since the library was made to target alpha chains, this beta chain is a stray read and its abundance is not meaningful. V usage is TRBV12-3 or TRBV12-4 and J usage is TRBJ1-5; D is ambiguous. Between the trimmed V and J ends, which lost 1 base and 7 bases, there was a span of 5 bases. The CDR3 totals 12 residues. CDR3: CASSLGVQPQHF. CDR3 nucleotide sequence: TGTGCCAGCAGTTTAGGGGTCCAGCCCCAGCATTTT.

This clonotype was observed many times. For a library built for alpha chains, this beta chain is a stray read; little rests on its size. This chain connects TRBV6-6 to TRBJ1-1, with a tentative D call TRBD1 (5 bases). V was pared by 0 bases and J by 7 bases, with 18 bases between. Germline V gene sequence: CDR1 MNHNY, CDR2 SVGAGI (reference sequence). The CDR3 extends over 16 amino acids. Here the CDR3 reads CASSYSRRDLGGEAFF. The CDR3 nucleotides are TGTGCCAGCAGTTACTCCCGCAGGGACCTAGGAGGTGAAGCTTTCTTT.

This clonotype occurred many times. This beta chain was picked up by a library intended for alpha chains and is off target, so its count carries little meaning. The rearrangement links TRBV10-3 to TRBJ2-3; unclear D gene. This CDR3 spans 15 amino acids. The V end was cut by 4 bases, the J end by 0 bases, with 11 bases between. CDR1 ENHRY and CDR2 SYGVKD come from the germline V gene. In nucleotides, the CDR3 is TGTGCCATCAGTGGCGGCGACTCTAGCACAGATACGCAGTATTTT. Protein: CAISGGDSSTDTQYF.

This clonotype is classed as medium-sized. This beta chain lies outside the target of a library built for alpha chains; its clone size means little. The chain joins TRBV18 to TRBJ2-5, with D hard to call. The V gene's germline CDR1 is KGHSH and CDR2 LQKENI. The CDR3 covers 13 residues. Trimming removed 3 bases from V and 0 bases from J, with 5 bases in between. CDR3 sequence (DNA): TGTGCCAGCTCACCCGGGCACCAAGAGACCCAGTACTTC. The encoded protein is CASSPGHQETQYF. The whole variable domain, remainder taken from reference TRBV18 and TRBJ2-5, is NAGVMQNPRHLVRRRGQEARLRCSPMKGHSHVYWYRQLPEEGLKFMVYLQKENIIDESGMPKERFSAEFPKEGPSILRIQQVVRGDSAAYFCASSPGHQETQYFGPGTRLLVL.

Worth noting for this clonotype: This may stem from a read error, because a much larger clone lies one nucleotide away. For a library built for alpha chains, this beta chain is a stray read; little rests on its size. The J gene is TRBJ2-5, the V gene TRBV7-2, with D possibly being TRBD1 or TRBD2 (5 bases each). Per germline, CDR1 SGHTA and CDR2 FQGNSA. Trimming removed 1 base from V and 5 bases from J, with 14 bases in between. The CDR3 is made up of 15 amino acids. CDR3 residues: CASSLGRVRGETQYF. The CDR3 DNA sequence: TGTGCCAGCAGCTTAGGCAGGGTGCGCGGGGAGACCCAGTACTTC.

This clonotype appeared many times. The library was built for alpha chains, so this beta chain is an off-target read and its size means little. This chain uses TRBV7-2 with TRBJ2-3, with 15 bases that match TRBD2. There are 18 residues in the CDR3. Losses at the gene ends were 0 bases for V and 0 bases for J; bases not matched to a gene: 1. Germline lookup yields CDR1 SGHTA and CDR2 FQGNSA. CDR3 sequence: CASSLAGLAGGSTDTQYF. The CDR3 DNA reads TGTGCCAGCAGCTTAGCGGGACTAGCGGGGGGAAGCACAGATACGCAGTATTTT.

This clonotype was detected many times. The library was designed around alpha chains, so this beta chain is a stray read whose abundance carries little weight. The chain recombines TRBV2 with TRBJ2-1, with D tentatively TRBD1 (8 bases). CDR3 length equals 15 residues. V was trimmed by 6 bases and J by 6 bases, leaving 18 bases between them. Germline V gene lookup returns CDR1 SNHLY and CDR2 FYNNEI. The CDR3 reads CASSPGQGGFNEQFF. The CDR3 nucleotides read TGTGCCAGCAGCCCCGGACAGGGAGGGTTCAATGAGCAGTTCTTC. The full variable domain, in which reference TRBV2 and TRBJ2-1 provide the parts outside the CDR3, is EPEVTQTPSHQVTQMGQEVILRCVPISNHLYFYWYRQILGQKVEFLVSFYNNEISEKSEIFDDQFSVERPDGSNFTLKIRSTKLEDSAMYFCASSPGQGGFNEQFFGPGTRLTVL.

By share of the sample, this clonotype is medium-sized. Being off target in a library aimed at alpha chains, this beta chain has a size of little meaning. This chain uses TRBV3-1 with TRBJ2-1; D gene uncertain. CDR3 length: 13 residues. Trimming cost V 4 bases and J 2 bases, with 6 bases left between them. CDR1 LGHDT and CDR2 YNNKEL come from the germline V gene (reference sequence). CDR3 residues: CASSLDTYNEQFF. Written as DNA, the CDR3 is TGTGCCAGCAGCCTCGACACCTACAATGAGCAGTTCTTC.

This clonotype has more than one count but fewer than ten. The library was built for alpha chains, so this beta chain is an off-target read and its size means little. V is TRBV6-1 and J is TRBJ2-5; D gene uncertain. Trimming cost V 1 base and J 5 bases, with 14 bases left between them. Germline V lookup: CDR1 MNHNS, CDR2 SASEGT. This CDR3 has 15 amino acids. CDR3 DNA: TGTGCCAGCAGTGAAGTCGGCTCCACATGGGAGACCCAGTACTTC. This codes for CASSEVGSTWETQYF.

In its sample, this clonotype is medium-sized. This beta chain represents an off-target read in a library built for alpha chains; its size is of limited meaning. The chain joins TRBV7-3 to TRBJ1-1, with D uncertain. Trimming removed 6 bases from V and 4 bases from J, with 12 bases in between. The germline V gene encodes CDR1 SGHTA and CDR2 FQGTGA. The CDR3 totals 13 residues. The CDR3, as DNA: TGTGCCAGCAGTCAACCCCCGAGCACTGAAGCTTTCTTT. Its translation is CASSQPPSTEAFF.

This clonotype was counted ten times or more. The library was designed around alpha chains, so this beta chain is a stray read whose abundance carries little weight. The chain is built from TRBV5-1 and TRBJ2-5; D is possibly TRBD1 (7 bases). CDR3 length equals 15 residues. The V end lost 3 bases, the J end lost 5 bases, and 17 bases lay between the germline ends. In germline, CDR1 is SGHRS, CDR2 YFSETQ. CDR3 region: CASSSERDSGETQYF. CDR3 sequence (DNA): TGCGCCAGCAGCTCTGAACGGGACAGCGGGGAGACCCAGTACTTC.

This clonotype was recorded at least ten times. Within a library made for alpha chains, this beta chain is off target, and its count is uninformative. This chain links TRBV28 with TRBJ2-7; TRBD1 is a possible D gene (6 bases). The V end was cut by 5 bases, the J end by 3 bases, with 14 bases between. The germline V gene has CDR1 MDHEN and CDR2 SYDVKM. CDR3 length equals 14 residues. CDR3 amino acids: CASSPSWTDYEQYF. In nucleotides, the CDR3 is TGTGCCAGCAGTCCTTCATGGACAGACTACGAGCAGTACTTC.

This clonotype is judged medium-sized (0.01 to 0.1%). Found in a library prepared for alpha chains, this beta chain is an off-target read, and its abundance has little meaning. J is TRBJ1-1 and V is TRBV30; tentative D call: TRBD1 (5 bases). The V and J ends lost 3 bases and 8 bases respectively, with 13 bases between them. Germline loops: CDR1 GTSNPN, CDR2 SVGIG (reference sequence). The CDR3 is made up of 12 amino acids. The CDR3 sequence: CAWSPGTVEAFF. The CDR3 DNA is TGTGCCTGGAGCCCAGGGACGGTAGAAGCTTTCTTT.

There are many counts of this clonotype. Since the library was made to target alpha chains, this beta chain is a stray read and its abundance is not meaningful. The chain recombines TRBV12-3 or TRBV12-4 with TRBJ1-1; D call uncertain. This CDR3 comprises 15 residues. V was shortened by 3 bases and J by 0 bases, with 11 bases between the two germline ends. DNA of the CDR3: TGTGCCAGCAGTTTGCGGAGCCACATGAACACTGAAGCTTTCTTT. Residues: CASSLRSHMNTEAFF.

This clonotype came up many times. Within a library made for alpha chains, this beta chain is off target, and its count is uninformative. The rearrangement links TRBV5-6 to TRBJ1-4; D is undetermined. Trimming shortened V by 4 bases and J by 8 bases, and 9 bases separated the two germline ends. The CDR3 is made up of 12 amino acids. Germline assignment: CDR1 SGHDT and CDR2 YYEEEE. The chain's CDR3 is CASSISDEKLFF. The CDR3 nucleotides are TGTGCCAGCAGCATCTCGGACGAAAAACTGTTTTTT.

This clonotype was seen ten or more times. This beta chain came through as a stray read in a library set up for alpha chains, and its size says little. This rearrangement joins TRBV29-1 to TRBJ2-1, with D tentatively TRBD1 (6 bases). Per germline, CDR1 SQVTM and CDR2 ANQGSEA. The CDR3 covers 13 residues. The V and J ends lost 3 bases and 8 bases respectively, with 14 bases between them. The CDR3, as DNA: TGCAGCGTTGACTGGGGTAAGGGGGATGAGCAGTTCTTC. It yields the protein CSVDWGKGDEQFF.

A note on this clonotype: This beta chain is an unintended read in a library built for alpha chains; its size means little. The chain joins TRBV11-2 to TRBJ2-3; TRBD2 matches 7 bases. This CDR3 has 16 amino acids. Unmatched junction bases numbered 3, after V lost 0 bases and J lost 0 bases. Per germline, CDR1 SGHAT and CDR2 FQNNGV. The CDR3 spells CASSLELASSTDTQYF. CDR3 DNA: TGTGCCAGCAGCTTAGAACTAGCGAGTAGCACAGATACGCAGTATTTT.